Following are 7 T cell receptor beta chains from one sample sequenced in a study of T cells after yellow fever vaccination. Each CDR3 protein gets one entry after TCRdb re-called the 5' RACE reads with MiXCR. The data show 160,000 or so distinct CDR3 sequences, around 7.3% seen once. The sample consisted of CD4+ T cells sorted from PBMCs, taken about 5 days after the first yellow fever vaccination. The receptors originated from a man between 18 and 35 years old who received the YFV17D yellow fever vaccine.

This clonotype was detected many times. CDR3 amino acids: CASSLCLPYDRGRPYEQYV. CDR3 nucleotide sequence: TGTGCCAGCAGTTTATGCCTACCCTATGACAGGGGCCGACCCTACGAGCAGTACGTC. This rearrangement joins TRBV28 to TRBJ2-7, with 8 positions matching TRBD1. V lost 0 bases, J lost 2 bases, and 15 bases stayed unmatched. Germline V gives CDR1 MDHEN, CDR2 SYDVKM. This CDR3 has 19 residues.

Only a few counts were recorded for this clonotype. The chain recombines TRBV6-1 with TRBJ2-5, with D maybe TRBD2 (5 bases). Germline V gene lookup returns CDR1 MNHNS and CDR2 SASEGT. Between the trimmed V and J ends, which lost 4 bases and 0 bases, there was a span of 9 bases. CDR3 length: 14 amino acids. The chain's CDR3 is CASSADGNQETQYF. In DNA form, the CDR3 reads TGTGCCAGCAGTGCGGACGGGAACCAAGAGACCCAGTACTTC.

This clonotype was seen ten or more times. This rearrangement joins TRBV24-1 to TRBJ2-3; D tentatively reads TRBD1 or TRBD2 (5 bases each). Trimming left V 6 bases short and J 6 bases short, with 15 bases between. The CDR3 has 14 residues. Germline V gives CDR1 KGHDR, CDR2 SFDVKD. In DNA, the CDR3 is TGTGCCACCAGTCCTCAGGGACGAACTGATACGCAGTATTTT. This gives the protein CATSPQGRTDTQYF.

In this sample, this clonotype turned up many times. V usage is TRBV12-3 or TRBV12-4 and J usage is TRBJ2-2; tentatively, D is TRBD2 (5 bases). V lost 3 bases and J lost 3, with 8 bases in between. CDR3 length: 14 residues. CDR3 region: CASSFRGHTGELFF. The CDR3 DNA reads as TGTGCCAGCAGTTTCCGGGGTCACACCGGGGAGCTGTTTTTT.

This clonotype was counted at least ten times. The rearrangement uses TRBV27 and TRBJ2-1; D is perhaps TRBD2 (7 bases). Germline CDR1 and CDR2: MNHEY and SMNVEV (reference sequence). The CDR3 spans 15 residues. V was shortened by 2 bases and J by 7 bases, with 15 bases between the two germline ends. This chain's CDR3 is CASSLRGGAVNEQFF. CDR3 coding DNA: TGTGCCAGCAGTTTACGAGGGGGGGCCGTGAATGAGCAGTTCTTC.

The chain employs TRBV12-3 or TRBV12-4 and TRBJ1-6, with TRBD1 matching over 7 bases. This CDR3 comprises 14 residues. Trimming removed 4 bases from V and 7 bases from J; junction bases left unmatched: 4. The CDR3 region has the DNA TGTGCCAGCAGTTACGGACAGGAGAATTCACCCCTCCACTTT. Residues: CASSYGQENSPLHF.

There are many counts of this clonotype. The chain carries TRBV7-2 and TRBJ2-7; D tentatively fits TRBD1 or TRBD2 (5 bases each). V was trimmed by 0 bases and J by 3 bases, leaving 15 bases between them. The germline V gene has CDR1 SGHTA and CDR2 FQGNSA. This CDR3 has 16 residues. The CDR3 loop is CASSLAGRPQLYEQYF. The DNA for the CDR3 is TGTGCCAGCAGCTTAGCGGGACGACCCCAACTCTACGAGCAGTACTTC.